This TCR beta chain was sequenced in a study of shared clonotypes between healthy human individuals. A remark on this clone: Its antigen remains unidentified. Other DNA sequences within the sample encode an identical CDR3.

TCRdb's copy holds only in-frame clones and misses some; the assay was immunoSEQ multiplex PCR. Of around 690,000 clones listed, less than 95% were seen once; the top ten hold about 34%. In germline, CDR1 is MDHEN, CDR2 SYDVKM. This CDR3 comprises 14 residues. The J segment lost 7 bases and the V segment lost 5 bases, leaving 7 bases of the junction unmatched. Study-level results: Collection of samples was limited to blood; tissue repertoires likely differ. Even with large depth, rarefaction showed that sorted-subset sequencing was incomplete.

This sequence originates from a man aged 18 to 29 in good health. Some clones in this sample may be carry-over from other donors' samples. The chain links TRBV28 to TRBJ2-7; 11 positions agree with TRBD2. Material: memory CD8+ T cells from PBMCs. Regarding subset: CD45RO+ cells pooled with CCR7-negative TemRA cells. In DNA form, the CDR3 reads TGTGCCAGCAGTATAGCGGGAGGGCCCGGGGAGCAGTACTTC. This encodes CASSIAGGPGEQYF.